The 16 T cell receptor beta chains presented below share a single source sample, sequenced in a study of cytomegalovirus exposure and HLA in healthy donors. PCR was performed using 60 Vbeta and 13 Jbeta primers. The data were produced by immunoSEQ multiplex PCR, yet TCRdb's version contains in-frame clones alone and is incomplete. The sample includes more than 90,000 clones, around 74% seen only once; the top ten take around 7%. Sequencing used PBMCs. The receptors stem from a man aged 35-49 years in good health and CMV-seropositive.

This clone was seen ten or more times. Likely a read error: the CDR3 ends without its conserved phenylalanine or tryptophan. The limits of the CDR3 on the DNA are not certain, so only TCRdb's listed CDR3 is given. The chain is built from TRBV19 and TRBJ1-1; the table's D call, TRBD1, was not checked against the DNA. The CDR3 is made up of 13 amino acids, end residues included. Per the germline V gene, CDR1 is LNHDA and CDR2 is SQIVND (reference sequence). Here the CDR3 reads CASSKRQTGGVKL.

The chain links TRBV14 to TRBJ1-6; D not certain. V was pared by 4 bases and J by 6 bases, with 7 bases between. Per germline, CDR1 SGHDN and CDR2 FVKESK. CDR3 length: 13 amino acids. CDR3 sequence: CASSPRGNSPLHF. CDR3 coding DNA: TGTGCCAGCAGCCCTCGGGGTAATTCACCCCTCCACTTT.

The V gene is TRBV28, the J gene TRBJ1-1; D gene unclear. The CDR3 is 14 residues long. Deletions cut 2 bases from V and 0 bases from J, with 7 bases between. Germline CDR1 MDHEN, CDR2 SYDVKM. In nucleotides, the CDR3 is TGTGCCAGCAGTTTAGAACAGTTGAACACTGAAGCTTTCTTT. Its translation is CASSLEQLNTEAFF.

V and J are TRBV7-3 and TRBJ2-3; maybe TRBD1 (6 bases). Germline CDR1 is SGHTA and CDR2 is FQGTGA. The CDR3 runs 13 residues. V was cut by 5 bases and J by 7 bases, with 13 bases left in between. The CDR3, as DNA: TGTGCCAGCAGCCTCGGGACACTGAATACGCAGTATTTT. This codes for CASSLGTLNTQYF.

The CDR3 DNA is TGTGCCAGCAGCTTGGGCCCGCAAGCTGAAGCTTTCTTT. It translates to CASSLGPQAEAFF. The rearrangement joins TRBV7-9 to TRBJ1-1; D gene uncertain. The CDR3 is made up of 13 amino acids. V was clipped by 3 bases and J by 6 bases, with 11 bases between them. In germline, CDR1 is SEHNR, CDR2 FQNEAQ (reference sequence).

V gene TRBV4-2 combines with J gene TRBJ2-2; TRBD2 might be the D (5 bases). Trimming removed 0 bases from V and 6 bases from J, with 8 bases in between. CDR1 is LGHNA, CDR2 YNFKEQ, per germline. The length of the CDR3 is 14 residues. The CDR3, as DNA: TGTGCCAGCAGCCAAGATCTTAGCGCCGGGGAGCTGTTTTTT. Translating it yields CASSQDLSAGELFF.

Regarding this clone: An end of the junction differs from the germline gene, which may be a read error. This chain connects TRBV4-3 to TRBJ1-6; D gene ambiguous. The CDR3 is 15 residues long. Looked up from germline, CDR1 is LGHNA and CDR2 is YSLEER. This CDR3 is CASSQAENYYSPLHF. The DNA of the CDR3 is TGCGCCAGCAGCCAAGCCGAAAACTATTATTCACCCCTCCACTTT.

The CDR3 nucleotides read TGTGCCAGCAGCTCTTGGTATGGCGGGGACCAAGAGACCCAGTACTTC. Its protein product is CASSSWYGGDQETQYF. The rearrangement links TRBV14 to TRBJ2-5, with a tentative D call TRBD2 (6 bases). V lost 5 bases and J lost 0, with 16 bases in between. Looked up from germline, CDR1 is SGHDN and CDR2 is FVKESK. There are 16 residues in the CDR3.

V gene TRBV9 combines with J gene TRBJ2-3, with D tentatively TRBD1 (5 bases). Germline V gene sequence: CDR1 SGDLS, CDR2 YYNGEE. The CDR3 is 16 residues long. V lost 0 bases and J 0 bases, leaving 11 bases between the germline ends. This CDR3 reads CASSVAEGASTDTQYF. CDR3 nucleotide sequence: TGTGCCAGCAGCGTAGCTGAAGGGGCTAGCACAGATACGCAGTATTTT.

The chain carries TRBV5-4 and TRBJ1-4, with D possibly being TRBD1 (6 bases). The length of the CDR3 is 14 residues. The germline V gene has CDR1 SGHNT and CDR2 YYREEE (reference sequence). V lost 4 bases and J 8 bases, leaving 15 bases between the germline ends. CDR3 sequence: CASSQGRRGEKLFF. CDR3 bases: TGTGCCAGCAGCCAGGGGAGGCGGGGGGAAAAACTGTTTTTT.

This rearrangement joins TRBV5-4 to TRBJ2-5, with 7 bases matching TRBD1. The CDR3 length is 14 residues. The junction had 6 bases not matched to a gene; V was cut back by 4 bases and J by 3 bases. The germline CDR1 and CDR2 sequences are SGHNT and YYREEE (reference sequence). The CDR3 coding sequence is TGTGCCAGCAGCCCGATCGGACAGGAAGAGACCCAGTACTTC. Its translation: CASSPIGQEETQYF.

The CDR3 coding sequence is TGTGCCACCAGCAGAGAAAAGGGGCAGGGCTACGAGCAGTACTTC. It is translated as CATSREKGQGYEQYF. J is TRBJ2-7 and V is TRBV15, with D tentatively TRBD1 (5 bases). V lost 0 bases and J 3 bases, leaving 12 bases between the germline ends. Germline CDR1 and CDR2: LNHNV and YYDKDF (reference sequence). This CDR3 has 15 residues.

The chain has TRBV9 and TRBJ1-2; D possibly corresponds to TRBD1 (5 bases). The CDR3 length is 15 residues. The germline gives CDR1 SGDLS, CDR2 YYNGEE. V was trimmed by 5 bases and J by 7 bases, leaving 21 bases between them. The CDR3 spells CASSTPGATRTGYTF. CDR3 DNA sequence: TGTGCCAGCAGTACCCCTGGGGCAACCAGAACTGGCTACACCTTC.

This rearrangement joins TRBV6-1 to TRBJ1-2; 8 nucleotides match TRBD1. The CDR3 contains 12 residues. Germline V gene sequence: CDR1 MNHNS, CDR2 SASEGT. Trimming at V came to 4 bases and at J to 5 bases, leaving 0 bases not matched to a gene. This CDR3 is CASSGQGYGYTF. As DNA, the CDR3 is TGTGCCAGCAGTGGACAGGGGTATGGCTACACCTTC.

This clone occurred a few times. The rearrangement uses TRBV5-8 and TRBJ2-3; TRBD1 aligns across 9 bases. Germline CDR1 and CDR2: SGHTS and YDEGEE. Losses at the gene ends were 1 base for V and 9 bases for J; bases not matched to a gene: 15. The CDR3 contains 17 residues. The CDR3 spells CASSLWTGESGKGTQYF. DNA for the CDR3: TGTGCCAGCAGCTTGTGGACAGGGGAATCGGGAAAGGGCACGCAGTATTTT. Full variable domain (missing parts from reference TRBV5-8 and TRBJ2-3): EAGVTQSPTHLIKTRGQQATLRCSPISGHTSVYWYQQALGLGLQFLLWYDEGEERNRGNFPPRFSGRQFPNYSSELNVNALELEDSALYLCASSLWTGESGKGTQYFGPGTRLTVL.

This clone was detected only a few times. CDR3 in amino acids: CASSLGAGVGQPQHF. CDR3 nucleotide sequence: TGTGCCAGCAGCTTAGGAGCAGGGGTCGGTCAGCCCCAGCATTTT. The chain is built from TRBV11-2 and TRBJ1-5; a weak D match, TRBD1 (6 bases). This CDR3 contains 15 residues. Trimming cost V 1 base and J 6 bases, with 13 bases left between them. Germline CDR1 and CDR2: SGHAT and FQNNGV.